Below, 3 T cell receptor beta chains from the same sample are listed, as sequenced in a study of blood T cell repertoires in COVID-19. Produced via immunoSEQ multiplex PCR; TCRdb's table is partial and in-frame only. The sample lists 130,000 to 150,000 clones; 85% to 90% were seen once. The sample comprised peripheral blood. Receptors were obtained from a man in his late teens or twenties with COVID-19, enrolled during active disease.

This clone was recorded only once. V gene TRBV10-2 combines with J gene TRBJ2-1, with 13 bases matching TRBD2. V was clipped by 6 bases and J by 2 bases; unmatched bases: 7. Germline V gene sequence: CDR1 WSHSY, CDR2 SAAADI. The CDR3 sequence is 17 residues long. CDR3 nucleotides: TGCGCCAGCAGGGGGTTCGGACTAGCGGGAGCCTACAATGAGCAGTTCTTC. Translation gives CASRGFGLAGAYNEQFF.

This clone came up a few times. The chain carries TRBV7-2 and TRBJ1-2; D not certain. CDR3 size: 12 residues. Per germline, CDR1 SGHTA and CDR2 FQGNSA. The V end lost 5 bases, the J end lost 6 bases, and 10 bases lay between the germline ends. CDR3 loop: CASSPTGDGYTF. CDR3 sequence (DNA): TGTGCCAGCAGCCCGACGGGTGATGGCTACACCTTC.

The rearrangement uses TRBV19 and TRBJ2-7; 12 positions agree with TRBD1. The germline V gene encodes CDR1 LNHDA and CDR2 SQIVND (reference sequence). V lost 4 bases to trimming and J lost 1 base; unmatched junction nucleotides: 14. The CDR3 runs 19 residues. The CDR3 coding sequence is TGTGCCAGTAGTACTAACCTATGGGACAGGGGGCGACCATCCTACGAGCAGTACTTC. It yields the protein CASSTNLWDRGRPSYEQYF.